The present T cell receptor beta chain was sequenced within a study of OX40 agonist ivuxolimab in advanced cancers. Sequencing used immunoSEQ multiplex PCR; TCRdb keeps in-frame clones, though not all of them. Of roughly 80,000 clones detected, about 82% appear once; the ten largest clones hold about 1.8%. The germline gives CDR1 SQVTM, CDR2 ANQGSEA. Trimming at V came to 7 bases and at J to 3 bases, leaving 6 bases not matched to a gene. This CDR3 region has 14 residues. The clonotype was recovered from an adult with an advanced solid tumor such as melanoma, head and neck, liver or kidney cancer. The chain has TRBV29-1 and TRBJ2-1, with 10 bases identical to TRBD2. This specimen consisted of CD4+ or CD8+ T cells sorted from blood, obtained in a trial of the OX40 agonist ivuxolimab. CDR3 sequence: CSDQLAGRYNEQFF. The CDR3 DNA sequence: TGCAGCGACCAACTAGCGGGGCGCTACAATGAGCAGTTCTTC.